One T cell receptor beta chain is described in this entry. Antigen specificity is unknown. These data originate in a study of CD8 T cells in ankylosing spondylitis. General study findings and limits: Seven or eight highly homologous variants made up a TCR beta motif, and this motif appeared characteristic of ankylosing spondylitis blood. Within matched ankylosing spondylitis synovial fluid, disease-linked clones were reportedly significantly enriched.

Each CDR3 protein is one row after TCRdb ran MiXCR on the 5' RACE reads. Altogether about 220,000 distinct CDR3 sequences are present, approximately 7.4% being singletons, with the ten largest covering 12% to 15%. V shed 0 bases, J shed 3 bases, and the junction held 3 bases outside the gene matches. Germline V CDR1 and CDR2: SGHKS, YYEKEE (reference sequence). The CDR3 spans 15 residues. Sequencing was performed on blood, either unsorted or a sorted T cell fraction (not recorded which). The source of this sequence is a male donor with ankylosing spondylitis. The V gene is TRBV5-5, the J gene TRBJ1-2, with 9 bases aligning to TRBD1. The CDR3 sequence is CASSLGTGGYYGYTF. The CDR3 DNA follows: TGTGCCAGCAGCTTGGGAACAGGGGGCTACTATGGCTACACCTTC.